The 27 T cell receptor beta chains below all came from one sample that was sequenced in a study of immune heterogeneity within non-small cell lung tumors. Samples each supplied about 610 ng of bulk tumor genomic DNA as template. Several biopsies were spaced far apart within each primary tumor and obtained as surgery took place. The patients were newly diagnosed with non-small cell lung cancer, had not been treated, and had curative surgery. In a multiplex PCR, 32 V and 13 J primers amplified TCR beta CDR3. TCRdb independently ran MiXCR on the multiplex PCR reads; one entry per CDR3 protein. The sample includes fewer than 25,000 distinct CDR3 sequences, less than 35% of them seen just once. The source material was lung tumor tissue. These receptors all stem from a middle-aged man with non-small cell lung cancer.

By sample fraction, this clonotype is medium-sized. V usage is TRBV6-1 and J usage is TRBJ1-2; TRBD1 matches 9 bases. Germline V gives CDR1 MNHNS, CDR2 SASEGT. The junction had 9 bases not matched to a gene; V was cut back by 7 bases and J by 3 bases. This CDR3 contains 15 residues. Here the CDR3 reads CASKRDRAADYGYTF. For the CDR3, the DNA is TGTGCCAGCAAAAGGGACAGGGCGGCCGACTATGGCTACACCTTC.

At least ten counts were recorded for this clonotype. J is TRBJ1-5 and V is TRBV28; D is unresolved. V shed 3 bases and J shed 2 bases, with 8 bases lying between them. Germline values: CDR1 MDHEN, CDR2 SYDVKM. CDR3 length: 14 amino acids. The CDR3 loop is CASSLSGGNQPQHF. CDR3 bases: TGTGCCAGCAGTTTGAGCGGAGGCAATCAGCCCCAGCATTTT.

About this clonotype itself: This may stem from a read error, because a much larger clone lies one nucleotide away. The V call is TRBV12-3 or TRBV12-4, the J call TRBJ2-7; the match to TRBD1 covers 8 bases. The CDR3 extends over 16 amino acids. J gave up 0 bases and V 6 bases, and 10 bases lay outside the gene matches. The CDR3 sequence is CASSAWDRQNSYEQYF. DNA of the CDR3: TGTGCCAGCAGCGCCTGGGACAGGCAGAACTCCTACGAGCAGTACTTC.

This clonotype turned up a few times. The V call is TRBV19, the J call TRBJ2-1, with a tentative D call TRBD1 (5 bases). The CDR3 spans 16 residues. Looked up from germline, CDR1 is LNHDA and CDR2 is SQIVND (reference sequence). With 4 bases removed from V and 1 base from J, the gap between germline ends came to 14 bases. The CDR3 nucleotides are TGTGCCAGTAGTAAGGCAGGGAAGGGGTCCTACAATGAGCAGTTCTTC. It yields the protein CASSKAGKGSYNEQFF.

This sequence joins TRBV12-5 and TRBJ2-1; D call uncertain. The CDR3 runs to 12 residues. V lost 2 bases, J lost 8 bases, and 7 bases lay in between. The germline gives CDR1 LGHNT, CDR2 FRNRAP. The CDR3 DNA reads TGTGCTAGTGGTTTGTCCCCGTATGAGCAGTTCTTC. The encoded protein is CASGLSPYEQFF.

V is TRBV6-1 and J is TRBJ2-1, with D tentatively TRBD1 (6 bases). Germline-derived CDR1 and CDR2 are MNHNS and SASEGT. CDR3 length: 13 amino acids. The V gene lost 1 base and the J gene lost 8 bases, with 9 bases spanning the gap. CDR3 DNA: TGTGCCAGCAGTGAAGTACAGGGCTATGAGCAGTTCTTC. Translating it yields CASSEVQGYEQFF.

This clonotype showed up just a few times. V usage is TRBV5-4 and J usage is TRBJ1-2; D unclear. The CDR3 consists of 13 residues. CDR1 and CDR2 (germline): SGHNT, YYREEE (reference sequence). V lost 1 base and J lost 4, with 8 bases in between. The CDR3 DNA reads TGTGCCAGCAGCTTGAAAGGCAGCTATGGCTACACCTTC. Amino acids: CASSLKGSYGYTF.

In regard to this clonotype: It is likely a read error, because the conserved phenylalanine at the end of the CDR3 is missing. In DNA form, the CDR3 reads TGCAGTGCTAGAGATATTTTATCGGCGGTGACTAGCGGGACTGGGGCCGGTGAGCAGTTCTTA. This gives the protein CSARDILSAVTSGTGAGEQFL. The chain combines TRBV20-1 with TRBJ2-1, with 11 bases identical to TRBD2. The V gene's germline CDR1 is DFQATT and CDR2 SNEGSKA (reference sequence). Trimming cost V 0 bases and J 9 bases; bases outside gene matches: 25. The CDR3 has 21 amino acids.

This clonotype is categorized as medium-sized. The chain links TRBV6-4 to TRBJ1-1, with D unresolved. The CDR3 extends over 14 amino acids. Trimming took 6 bases from V and 0 from J, leaving 11 bases between them. Germline CDR1 reads MRHNA; CDR2 reads SNTAGT. The CDR3 protein is CASRMEQMNTEAFF. The CDR3 DNA is TGTGCCAGCAGGATGGAACAAATGAACACTGAAGCTTTCTTT.

Comment on this clonotype: This could be a read error, since a much larger clone is one nucleotide away. The rearrangement links TRBV27 to TRBJ2-7; 14 bases align to TRBD2. The length of the CDR3 is 15 residues. Germline V CDR1 and CDR2: MNHEY, SMNVEV (reference sequence). Written as DNA, the CDR3 is TGTGCCATCAGTTTTGGGACTAGCGGGAGTAGCGAGCAGTACTTC. Protein product: CAISFGTSGSSEQYF.

This clonotype occurred a few times. The chain employs TRBV7-9 and TRBJ2-1, with a weak D call TRBD1 (6 bases). Trimming removed 6 bases at V and 7 bases at J, with 19 bases between. The CDR3 is made up of 15 amino acids. CDR1 is SEHNR, CDR2 FQNEAQ, per germline (reference sequence). The CDR3 here is CASRLTRAGVNEQFF. The CDR3 nucleotides read TGTGCCAGCAGACTAACCCGGGCAGGGGTGAATGAGCAGTTCTTC.

The count of this clonotype is one. Since a much larger clone is just one base distant, this may be a read error. CDR3 region: CSVEDPGFWGSGEKLFF. The CDR3 DNA follows: TGCAGCGTTGAAGATCCGGGCTTTTGGGGTAGTGGTGAAAAACTGTTTTTT. This chain uses TRBV29-1 with TRBJ1-4; D not certain. This CDR3 contains 17 residues. In germline, CDR1 is SQVTM, CDR2 ANQGSEA. The V end lost 0 bases, the J end lost 7 bases, and 21 bases lay between the germline ends.

There are many counts of this clonotype. The chain recombines TRBV6-4 with TRBJ1-5; 9 bases fit TRBD1. Looked up from germline, CDR1 is MRHNA and CDR2 is SNTAGT. The CDR3 extends over 15 amino acids. V was clipped by 4 bases and J by 2 bases; unmatched bases: 3. CDR3 residues: CASSAGQGGNQPQHF. The DNA of the CDR3 is TGTGCCAGCAGTGCGGGACAGGGTGGCAATCAGCCCCAGCATTTT.

With regard to this clonotype: Given a much more abundant clone one base away, this may be a read error. V gene TRBV20-1 combines with J gene TRBJ1-5; D may be TRBD1 (6 bases). V was pared by 3 bases and J by 5 bases, with 17 bases between. CDR3 length: 15 amino acids. CDR1 is DFQATT, CDR2 SNEGSKA, per germline (reference sequence). This CDR3 is CSASRGTWGDQPQHF. In DNA form, the CDR3 reads TGCAGTGCTAGTAGGGGGACATGGGGCGATCAGCCCCAGCATTTT.

This clonotype came up a few times. The rearrangement joins TRBV20-1 to TRBJ2-7, with unresolved D. CDR1 and CDR2 from the germline V gene are DFQATT and SNEGSKA (reference sequence). V lost 6 bases to trimming and J lost 1 base, with 7 bases between them. This CDR3 is built from 11 residues. CDR3 loop: CSARRSYEQYF. The CDR3 DNA reads as TGCAGTGCGCGCAGATCCTACGAGCAGTACTTC.

J is TRBJ1-2 and V is TRBV7-9; 7 positions agree with TRBD1. The germline gives CDR1 SEHNR, CDR2 FQNEAQ (reference sequence). The CDR3 length is 14 residues. After removal of 6 bases from V and 5 bases from J, the junction contained 9 bases not matched to a gene. The DNA for the CDR3 is TGTGCCAGCAGTCCGACAGGGAACGGGTATGGCTACACCTTC. Protein sequence: CASSPTGNGYGYTF.

This clonotype came up a few times. V gene TRBV29-1 combines with J gene TRBJ1-2; D gene uncertain. Trimming stripped 4 bases from V and 13 bases from J, with 16 bases between. The germline V gene has CDR1 SQVTM and CDR2 ANQGSEA. The CDR3 is 11 residues long. Here the CDR3 DNA reads TGCAGCGTTGCCGATAAACAGATAACCACCTTC. Translated: CSVADKQITTF. Full variable domain (missing parts from reference TRBV29-1 and TRBJ1-2): SAVISQKPSRDICQRGTSLTIQCQVDSQVTMMFWYRQQPGQSLTLIATANQGSEATYESGFVIDKFPISRPNLTFSTLTVSNMSPEDSSIYLCSVADKQITTFGSGTRLTVV.

This clonotype has a single count. A much larger clone lies a single base off, so this may be a read error. The V and J genes are TRBV6-1 and TRBJ2-1, with 7 positions matching TRBD1. The germline CDR1 and CDR2 sequences are MNHNS and SASEGT. The CDR3 runs 16 residues. CDR3 residues: CPTSRGMTGSLNEQFF. The CDR3 nucleotides are TGTCCCACCTCTCGGGGAATGACAGGGTCTCTGAATGAGCAGTTCTTC.

The rearrangement joins TRBV6-1 to TRBJ1-5, with 10 positions matching TRBD1. Trimming at V came to 7 bases and at J to 4 bases, leaving 7 bases not matched to a gene. There are 15 residues in the CDR3. Germline-derived CDR1 and CDR2 are MNHNS and SASEGT. The CDR3 spells CASIPDRGRNQPQHF. The CDR3 DNA sequence: TGTGCCAGCATCCCCGACAGGGGGCGAAATCAGCCCCAGCATTTT.

This chain joins TRBV5-1 and TRBJ2-7; 13 nucleotides align to TRBD2. From germline, CDR1 is SGHRS and CDR2 YFSETQ. V dropped 0 bases and J dropped 7; count of bases not matched to a gene: 10. There are 17 residues in the CDR3. The CDR3 DNA is TGCGCCAGCAGCTTGGAAGTTGGGACTAGCGGGATGAGGGAGCAGTACTTC. It translates to CASSLEVGTSGMREQYF.

This clonotype has only a few counts. The chain is built from TRBV16 and TRBJ2-2; D is uncertain. Per germline, CDR1 KGHSY and CDR2 FQNENV. The CDR3 has 16 residues. Trimming stripped 2 bases from V and 0 bases from J, with 10 bases between. CDR3 residues: CASSQARNTNTGELFF. Here the CDR3 DNA reads TGTGCCAGCAGCCAAGCTAGAAACACGAACACCGGGGAGCTGTTTTTT. The full variable domain, with the rest looked up from reference TRBV16 and TRBJ2-2, is GEEVAQTPKHLVRGEGQKAKLYCAPIKGHSYVFWYQQVLKNEFKFLISFQNENVFDETGMPKERFSAKCLPNSPCSLEIQATKLEDSAVYFCASSQARNTNTGELFFGEGSRLTVL.

This clonotype rates as medium-sized (0.01 to 0.1%). The CDR3 DNA is TGTGCCAGCAGCCGCGCCCCTCAGTGGGGCGCCGGGTATGGCTACACCTTC. It yields the protein CASSRAPQWGAGYGYTF. This chain connects TRBV12-3 or TRBV12-4 to TRBJ1-2; D is possibly TRBD1 (5 bases). V was shortened by 6 bases and J by 5 bases, with 25 bases between the two germline ends. The CDR3 has 17 amino acids.

The chain's CDR3 is CSGEGRETNINEQFF. The CDR3 nucleotides read TGCAGTGGAGAGGGGCGGGAGACGAATATCAATGAGCAGTTCTTC. This chain connects TRBV20-1 to TRBJ2-1; 7 bases match TRBD2. This CDR3 region has 15 residues. V dropped 7 bases and J dropped 6; count of bases not matched to a gene: 15. Per germline, CDR1 DFQATT and CDR2 SNEGSKA (reference sequence).

The chain carries TRBV12-3 or TRBV12-4 and TRBJ1-1; no definite D call. V lost 8 bases and J lost 1, with 5 bases in between. The CDR3 extends over 11 amino acids. This chain's CDR3 is CASRENTEAFF. DNA of the CDR3: TGTGCCAGCCGCGAGAACACTGAAGCTTTCTTT.

In its sample, this clonotype was seen a few times. V gene TRBV13 combines with J gene TRBJ2-4; 8 bases align to TRBD1. CDR1 is PRHDT and CDR2 is FYEKMQ in the germline V gene (reference sequence). Trimming at V came to 2 bases and at J to 0 bases, leaving 3 bases not matched to a gene. The length of the CDR3 is 16 residues. In DNA, the CDR3 is TGTGCCAGCAGCTTATGGCAGGGGGCAGCCAAAAACATTCAGTACTTC. As protein: CASSLWQGAAKNIQYF.

J is TRBJ2-7 and V is TRBV7-8, with a tentative D call TRBD2 (7 bases). Per the germline V gene, CDR1 is SGHVS and CDR2 is FQNEAQ. Between the trimmed V and J ends, which lost 3 bases and 1 base, there was a span of 10 bases. CDR3 length equals 14 residues. CDR3 bases: TGTGCCAGCAGCTTTCGGGGGGCGTCCTACGAGCAGTACTTC. It encodes CASSFRGASYEQYF.

CDR3 coding DNA: TGTGCCAGCAGCGGAAGGGACGGAGGGAATGAAAAACTGTTTTTT. This encodes CASSGRDGGNEKLFF. The chain couples TRBV12-3 or TRBV12-4 to TRBJ1-4; TRBD1 is a possible D gene (5 bases). This CDR3 is 15 amino acids long. V lost 6 bases and J lost 5, with 16 bases in between.